These 27 T cell receptor beta chains were all obtained from the same sample, sequenced in a study of shared clonotypes between healthy human individuals. Sequencing used immunoSEQ multiplex PCR; TCRdb keeps in-frame clones, though not all of them. The data contain about 2.3 million clones, 85% to 95% of them singletons. Material: naive CD4+ T cells from PBMCs. The subset here: CD45RA+ positively selected. The receptors shown here come from a young man in good health. Some clones in this sample may be carry-over from other donors' samples.

The chain combines TRBV7-3 with TRBJ2-2, with 12 bases fitting TRBD2. V shed 2 bases and J 4 bases; nucleotides not matched to a gene: 11. The CDR3 is 19 amino acids. Germline-derived CDR1 and CDR2 are SGHTA and FQGTGA. Written as DNA, the CDR3 is TGTGCCAGCAGCTTACAGAGGCTAGCGGGAGGGGTCGGCACCGGGGAGCTGTTTTTT. Translated, it gives CASSLQRLAGGVGTGELFF.

This chain joins TRBV28 and TRBJ2-3; D remains ambiguous. The V gene's germline CDR1 is MDHEN and CDR2 SYDVKM. With 3 bases removed from V and 2 bases from J, the gap between germline ends came to 9 bases. The CDR3 runs 14 residues. The CDR3 DNA is TGTGCCAGCAGTTTCGGCCGATTCACAGATACGCAGTATTTT. This codes for CASSFGRFTDTQYF.

As to this clone: The sample contains more than one DNA sequence encoding this CDR3. The chain recombines TRBV11-2 with TRBJ2-1, with 10 nucleotides matching TRBD2. The CDR3 runs 15 residues. The V and J ends lost 5 bases and 3 bases, in that order; junction bases with no gene match: 4. Per germline, CDR1 SGHAT and CDR2 FQNNGV. This chain's CDR3 is CASSPGLAVYNEQFF. The CDR3 nucleotides read TGTGCCAGCAGCCCTGGACTAGCGGTCTACAATGAGCAGTTCTTC.

The chain has TRBV19 and TRBJ2-1, with 16 bases aligning to TRBD2. V was pared by 5 bases and J by 15 bases, with 10 bases of the junction left unmatched. CDR1 and CDR2 from the germline V gene are LNHDA and SQIVND (reference sequence). There are 15 residues in the CDR3. The CDR3 protein is CASSSAGTSGRVAFF. For the CDR3, the DNA is TGTGCCAGTAGTTCCGCCGGGACTAGCGGGAGGGTCGCGTTCTTC.

To note about this clone: The same CDR3 arises from other DNA sequences in this sample as well. J is TRBJ1-1 and V is TRBV28; no firm D call. This CDR3 is built from 16 residues. Germline V gene data show CDR1 as MDHEN and CDR2 as SYDVKM. V was cut by 3 bases and J by 0 bases, with 14 bases left in between. The CDR3 DNA follows: TGTGCCAGCAGTTTCCAACGGACGGGGATGAACACTGAAGCTTTCTTT. It specifies CASSFQRTGMNTEAFF.

The V call is TRBV6-1, the J call TRBJ1-5, with 7 bases that match TRBD1. The CDR3 runs 14 residues. The germline V gene encodes CDR1 MNHNS and CDR2 SASEGT. V shed 6 bases and J 6 bases; nucleotides not matched to a gene: 8. The CDR3, as DNA: TGTGCCAGCAGGCGCGGACAGGTCGGTCAGCCCCAGCATTTT. It encodes CASRRGQVGQPQHF.

The chain is built from TRBV27 and TRBJ1-3; 9 bases line up with TRBD1. The germline V gene has CDR1 MNHEY and CDR2 SMNVEV (reference sequence). Trimming removed 4 bases from V and 0 bases from J; junction bases left unmatched: 4. CDR3 size: 16 residues. In DNA, the CDR3 is TGTGCCAGCAGTTCCGGGACAGGGACCTCTGGAAACACCATATATTTT. It specifies CASSSGTGTSGNTIYF.

J is TRBJ2-3 and V is TRBV29-1, with 10 bases fitting TRBD2. Germline-derived CDR1 and CDR2 are SQVTM and ANQGSEA. CDR3 length: 16 amino acids. V dropped 0 bases and J dropped 5; count of bases not matched to a gene: 8. CDR3 nucleotide sequence: TGCAGCGTTGAAGATGGACTAGCGGAACCGAGAGATACGCAGTATTTT. Translating it yields CSVEDGLAEPRDTQYF.

On this clone itself: This same CDR3 is encoded by further DNA sequences in the sample. This chain's CDR3 is CASSSPGQNTEAFF. The DNA of the CDR3 is TGTGCCAGCAGTTCGCCGGGGCAGAACACTGAAGCTTTCTTT. The chain carries TRBV28 and TRBJ1-1, with D possibly TRBD1 on 5 matching bases. V lost 4 bases and J 1 base, leaving 10 bases between the germline ends. CDR1 and CDR2 (germline): MDHEN, SYDVKM. The CDR3 covers 14 residues.

This chain uses TRBV9 with TRBJ2-2, with 8 bases aligning to TRBD2. J gave up 4 bases and V 5 bases, and 7 bases lay outside the gene matches. CDR1 and CDR2 from the germline V gene are SGDLS and YYNGEE. CDR3 length: 15 amino acids. The CDR3: CASSLGTRFTGELFF. CDR3 in DNA: TGTGCCAGCAGTTTGGGGACTAGGTTCACCGGGGAGCTGTTTTTT.

This clone appeared once. The rearrangement joins TRBV10-3 to TRBJ1-1; D perhaps matches TRBD1 (5 bases). This CDR3 comprises 13 residues. Germline V CDR1 and CDR2: ENHRY, SYGVKD. V lost 7 bases and J 11 bases, leaving 20 bases between the germline ends. The DNA of the CDR3 is TGTGCCATCAAACTCAGGGCCCCGGGGGAGGCTTTCTTT. Protein: CAIKLRAPGEAFF.

This clone was seen a single time. The chain links TRBV9 to TRBJ2-7; weak D call: TRBD1 (6 bases). This CDR3 contains 19 residues. Germline V gene lookup returns CDR1 SGDLS and CDR2 YYNGEE. The V end was cut by 3 bases, the J end by 2 bases, with 27 bases between. The CDR3: CASSEGRWDTPGSPYEQYF. CDR3 DNA: TGTGCCAGCAGCGAAGGGAGATGGGACACCCCAGGGTCGCCCTACGAGCAGTACTTC.

The chain couples TRBV15 to TRBJ1-6; no clear D. This CDR3 spans 14 amino acids. Trimming pared 2 bases from V and 7 bases from J, leaving 9 bases between. Germline V CDR1 and CDR2: LNHNV, YYDKDF (reference sequence). The CDR3 sequence: CATSRKGGNSPLHF. CDR3 bases: TGTGCCACCAGCAGAAAGGGAGGCAATTCACCCCTCCACTTT.

In the case of this clone: Other nucleotide sequences from this sample produce the same CDR3. V usage is TRBV15 and J usage is TRBJ1-1; no reliable D call. Looked up from germline, CDR1 is LNHNV and CDR2 is YYDKDF (reference sequence). CDR3 length: 13 amino acids. Trimming took 5 bases from V and 0 from J, leaving 7 bases between them. The CDR3 bases are TGTGCCACCAGCCCCCGGGTGAACACTGAAGCTTTCTTT. Its translation: CATSPRVNTEAFF.

The table lists this clone with a count of one. The rearrangement links TRBV2 to TRBJ1-4; D is undetermined. Germline assignment: CDR1 SNHLY and CDR2 FYNNEI. This CDR3 has 12 amino acids. CDR3 bases: TGTGCAACCCACCGGCCCGGGGAAAAACTGTTTTTT. Protein: CATHRPGEKLFF.

The V and J genes are TRBV19 and TRBJ1-1; D not resolved. The CDR3 has 13 amino acids. The V end lost 8 bases, the J end lost 5 bases, and 15 bases lay between the germline ends. The germline CDR1 and CDR2 sequences are LNHDA and SQIVND (reference sequence). The CDR3 spells CASSIRGKTEAFF. CDR3 sequence (DNA): TGTGCCAGTTCTATTCGTGGGAAAACTGAAGCTTTCTTT.

V usage is TRBV9 and J usage is TRBJ1-2, with 7 positions matching TRBD1. This CDR3 has 13 residues. Losses at the gene ends were 4 bases for V and 3 bases for J; bases not matched to a gene: 3. Per germline, CDR1 SGDLS and CDR2 YYNGEE. The CDR3 region has the DNA TGTGCCAGCAGCCGCGACAGGGACTATGGCTACACCTTC. This translates into CASSRDRDYGYTF.

A note on this clone: The identical CDR3 is also encoded by other nucleotide sequences in the sample. The J gene is TRBJ2-3, the V gene TRBV5-4, with 7 positions matching TRBD2. The junction had 1 base not matched to a gene; V was cut back by 0 bases and J by 0 bases. In germline, CDR1 is SGHNT, CDR2 YYREEE (reference sequence). This CDR3 is built from 15 residues. CDR3 DNA: TGTGCCAGCAGCTTGGGAGCGGGGAGCACAGATACGCAGTATTTT. Translating gives CASSLGAGSTDTQYF.

This chain connects TRBV6-6 to TRBJ1-5; tentative D call: TRBD1 (6 bases). CDR1 is MNHNY and CDR2 is SVGAGI in the germline V gene (reference sequence). V was clipped by 4 bases and J by 5 bases, with 9 bases between them. The CDR3 spans 13 residues. The chain's CDR3 is CASSLGGDQPQHF. CDR3 coding DNA: TGTGCCAGCAGTTTAGGGGGAGATCAGCCCCAGCATTTT.

The chain couples TRBV5-1 to TRBJ2-6; D is ambiguous. The CDR3 spans 15 residues. Trimming cost V 3 bases and J 2 bases, with 9 bases left between them. CDR1 and CDR2 (germline): SGHRS, YFSETQ. CDR3 amino acids: CASSSAIAGANVLTF. CDR3 DNA sequence: TGCGCCAGCAGCTCGGCAATAGCTGGGGCCAACGTCCTGACTTTC.

The V call is TRBV5-1, the J call TRBJ2-7, with D maybe TRBD2 (5 bases). Trimming stripped 4 bases from V and 2 bases from J, with 13 bases between. Germline assignment: CDR1 SGHRS and CDR2 YFSETQ. The CDR3 spans 14 residues. DNA for the CDR3: TGCGCCAGCAGCCCCCGGGGTGGCGCCTACGAGCAGTACTTC. This gives the protein CASSPRGGAYEQYF.

The CDR3 is CASRPDLASNQPQHF. The DNA of the CDR3 is TGTGCCAGCAGGCCGGACCTGGCGAGCAATCAGCCCCAGCATTTT. The V and J genes are TRBV5-4 and TRBJ1-5, with D unresolved. This CDR3 region has 15 residues. CDR1 and CDR2 from the germline V gene are SGHNT and YYREEE (reference sequence). V was trimmed by 5 bases and J by 1 base, leaving 13 bases between them.

The rearrangement joins TRBV7-2 to TRBJ1-1; D not certain. Germline CDR1 and CDR2: SGHTA and FQGNSA. V was pared by 5 bases and J by 1 base, with 11 bases between. There are 14 residues in the CDR3. DNA of the CDR3: TGTGCCAGCAGCGTGTTCGCCTCGAACACTGAAGCTTTCTTT. Translated: CASSVFASNTEAFF.

The chain carries TRBV5-1 and TRBJ2-1; D might be TRBD1 or TRBD2, each matching 6 bases. Deletions cut 4 bases from V and 9 bases from J, with 14 bases between. The germline V gene has CDR1 SGHRS and CDR2 YFSETQ. This CDR3 region has 13 residues. The CDR3 loop reads CASSRGQAAEQFF. Here the CDR3 DNA reads TGCGCCAGCAGCCGGGGGCAGGCGGCTGAGCAGTTCTTC.

CDR3 bases: TGTGCCAGCAGCCCTATACGTCCGGGCGGTGAAGCTTTCTTT. This sequence encodes CASSPIRPGGEAFF. The chain recombines TRBV7-8 with TRBJ1-1; D call uncertain. This CDR3 contains 14 residues. V gave up 5 bases and J gave up 7 bases, with 17 bases separating them. Germline-derived CDR1 and CDR2 are SGHVS and FQNEAQ.

This clone showed up just once. This chain connects TRBV28 to TRBJ2-4; D not resolved. The CDR3 spans 15 residues. The V end was cut by 5 bases, the J end by 0 bases, with 11 bases between. CDR1 is MDHEN, CDR2 SYDVKM, per germline. CDR3: CASSPPALAKNIQYF. The CDR3 DNA reads TGTGCCAGCAGTCCCCCCGCCCTAGCCAAAAACATTCAGTACTTC.

The rearrangement links TRBV6-1 to TRBJ2-7; TRBD1 matches at 7 bases. Germline trimming cut 4 bases from V and 3 bases from J; bases unmatched to any gene: 9. Germline V gene data show CDR1 as MNHNS and CDR2 as SASEGT. The CDR3 has 15 residues. This CDR3 reads CASSANSGGGYEQYF. DNA for the CDR3: TGTGCCAGCAGTGCGAATTCAGGGGGTGGCTACGAGCAGTACTTC.